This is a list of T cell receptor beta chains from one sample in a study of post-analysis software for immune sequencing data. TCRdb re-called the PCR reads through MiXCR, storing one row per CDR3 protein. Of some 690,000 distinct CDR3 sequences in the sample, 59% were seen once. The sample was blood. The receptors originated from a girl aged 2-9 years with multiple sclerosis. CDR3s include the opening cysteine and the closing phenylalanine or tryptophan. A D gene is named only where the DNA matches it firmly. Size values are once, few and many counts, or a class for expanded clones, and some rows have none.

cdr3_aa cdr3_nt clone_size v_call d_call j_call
CASSFSGFPDTQYF TGCGCCAGCAGCTTTAGCGGATTCCCAGATACGCAGTATTTT NA TRBV5-1 NA TRBJ2-3
CASRVGNSPLHF TGTGCCAGCAGGGTTGGTAATTCACCCCTCCACTTT NA TRBV7-2 NA TRBJ1-6
CSARADSTNEKLFF TGCAGTGCTAGAGCGGACAGCACTAATGAAAAACTGTTTTTT once TRBV20-1 NA TRBJ1-4
CASSLPGTGELFF TGCGCCAGCAGCTTGCCAGGGACCGGGGAGCTGTTTTTT NA TRBV5-1 NA TRBJ2-2
CASSHDAASGSYNEQFF TGTGCCAGCAGCCACGACGCGGCTAGCGGGAGTTACAATGAGCAGTTCTTC few TRBV3-1 TRBD2 TRBJ2-1
CASSERDLNTGELFF TGTGCCAGCAGTGAAAGGGATTTGAACACCGGGGAGCTGTTTTTT NA TRBV6-1 NA TRBJ2-2
CASSFGQGDQPQHF TGTGCCAGCAGCTTCGGACAGGGGGATCAGCCCCAGCATTTT NA TRBV5-5 TRBD1 TRBJ1-5
CSAISNSIGTQYF TGCAGTGCTATTAGCAATAGCATCGGGACCCAGTACTTC NA TRBV20-1 NA TRBJ2-5
CSARVPAGGVADTQYF TGCAGTGCTAGGGTTCCTGCGGGAGGAGTGGCAGATACGCAGTATTTT NA TRBV20-1 TRBD2 TRBJ2-3
CASAPVGGGFSNEQFF TGTGCCAGCGCCCCGGTGGGGGGGGGTTTTAGCAATGAGCAGTTCTTC few TRBV28 TRBD2 TRBJ2-1
CSVEPGVQETQYF TGCAGCGTTGAACCTGGGGTCCAAGAGACCCAGTACTTC NA TRBV29-1 NA TRBJ2-5
CAISESVGREYGYTF TGTGCCATCAGTGAGTCGGTCGGCAGGGAATATGGCTACACCTTC few TRBV10-3 NA TRBJ1-2
CSAREAPETQYF TGCAGTGCTAGAGAGGCCCCTGAGACCCAGTACTTC NA TRBV20-1 NA TRBJ2-5
CASSVGTASETQYF TGCGCCAGCAGCGTAGGGACTGCTTCCGAGACCCAGTACTTC NA TRBV5-1 NA TRBJ2-5
CASSPSTGGTDTQYF TGTGCCAGCAGCCCATCGACAGGGGGAACAGATACGCAGTATTTT NA TRBV28 TRBD1 TRBJ2-3
CASSRILATTDTQYF TGCGCCAGCAGCCGGATCCTAGCGACCACAGATACGCAGTATTTT NA TRBV5-1 NA TRBJ2-3
CASSNTGQGDQPQHF TGTGCCAGCAGCAATACGGGACAGGGGGATCAGCCCCAGCATTTT once TRBV3-1 TRBD1 TRBJ1-5
CASSLLGPLQETQYF TGTGCCAGCAGCTTACTCGGGCCTTTACAAGAGACCCAGTACTTC NA TRBV7-9 NA TRBJ2-5
CASSELREGNEQFF TGTGCCAGCAGCGAGCTCCGAGAAGGCAATGAGCAGTTCTTC once TRBV2 NA TRBJ2-1
CSAIQLAGLVNEQFF TGCAGTGCCATCCAACTAGCGGGATTAGTCAATGAGCAGTTCTTC NA TRBV20-1 TRBD2 TRBJ2-1
CASRGGGALYEQYF TGTGCCAGCAGGGGCGGCGGAGCTCTCTACGAGCAGTACTTC few TRBV12-3/TRBV12-4 NA TRBJ2-7
CASSGGAVSNYGYTF TGTGCCAGCAGTGGGGGGGCAGTTTCCAACTATGGCTACACCTTC NA TRBV6-1 NA TRBJ1-2
CASSLREGSNYGYTF TGTGCCAGCAGCTTAAGGGAGGGCTCTAACTATGGCTACACCTTC NA TRBV7-2 NA TRBJ1-2
CASSLGPINSGSRNYEQYF TGCGCCAGCAGCTTAGGTCCGATTAATAGCGGGAGTAGGAATTACGAGCAGTACTTC NA TRBV5-1 TRBD2 TRBJ2-7
CSASHSYEQYF TGCAGTGCTAGTCACAGCTACGAGCAGTACTTC NA TRBV20-1 NA TRBJ2-7
CASSLEGRETQYF TGTGCCAGCAGCTTAGAGGGGCGGGAGACCCAGTACTTC many TRBV5-1 NA TRBJ2-5
CAISMEEGRDTQYF TGTGCCATCAGTATGGAGGAAGGAAGGGATACGCAGTATTTT NA TRBV10-3 NA TRBJ2-3
CASSQETGGRTQYF TGCGCCAGCAGCCAAGAAACGGGGGGTAGGACCCAGTACTTC NA TRBV4-3 TRBD2 TRBJ2-5
CASSGGDRGFSSYGYTF TGCGCCAGCAGCGGAGGGGACAGGGGCTTCTCATCGTACGGCTACACCTTC NA TRBV5-1 TRBD1 TRBJ1-2
CASSLGTGTGGAETQYF TGTGCCAGCAGCCTAGGGACCGGGACAGGGGGCGCAGAGACCCAGTACTTC NA TRBV3-1 TRBD1 TRBJ2-5
CAWSTGLAGHNEQFF TGTGCCTGGAGTACGGGACTAGCGGGGCACAATGAGCAGTTCTTC few TRBV30 TRBD2 TRBJ2-1
CASSWGPHRGYTF TGTGCCAGCAGTTGGGGACCGCACAGGGGCTACACCTTC NA TRBV6-5 NA TRBJ1-2
CASGLGTRGEQFF TGTGCCAGCGGTTTAGGGACTAGGGGTGAGCAGTTCTTC NA TRBV12-3/TRBV12-4 TRBD2 TRBJ2-1
CASSKTSGSGNEQFF TGCGCCAGCAGCAAAACTAGCGGGTCTGGGAATGAGCAGTTCTTC NA TRBV5-1 TRBD2 TRBJ2-1
CASSLAGGGTQYF TGTGCCAGCAGCTTAGCGGGGGGTGGGACCCAGTACTTC few TRBV11-2 TRBD2 TRBJ2-5
CASSRGQGNQPQHF TGTGCCAGCAGTCGAGGACAGGGCAATCAGCCCCAGCATTTT few TRBV6-5 TRBD1 TRBJ1-5
CSGTGLAGGKIGGSYNEQFF TGCAGCGGAACGGGACTAGCGGGAGGGAAGATAGGGGGTTCCTACAATGAGCAGTTCTTC NA TRBV29-1 TRBD2 TRBJ2-1
CASSSKRERETQYF TGTGCCAGCAGTTCCAAGCGGGAGCGGGAGACCCAGTACTTC NA TRBV7-2 TRBD2 TRBJ2-5
CASTWPGDNEQFF TGTGCCAGCACCTGGCCGGGGGACAATGAGCAGTTCTTC NA TRBV12-3/TRBV12-4 NA TRBJ2-1
CSAEISGAAYEQYF TGCAGTGCAGAAATTAGCGGGGCAGCCTACGAGCAGTACTTC NA TRBV20-1 TRBD2 TRBJ2-7
CASSPPLQVVVQETQYF TGTGCCAGCAGTCCCCCCCTTCAGGTCGTGGTCCAAGAGACCCAGTACTTC NA TRBV28 NA TRBJ2-5
CASSLEGHTF TGTGCCAGCAGTTTAGAGGGCCACACCTTC NA TRBV12-3/TRBV12-4 NA TRBJ1-2
CSARGRSGTYEQYF TGCAGTGCTAGAGGGCGTAGCGGTACCTACGAGCAGTACTTC NA TRBV20-1 NA TRBJ2-7
CASSLRADDGGYTF TGTGCCAGCAGCCTAAGGGCGGACGACGGGGGCTACACCTTC few TRBV7-2 NA TRBJ1-2
CASSSSGLAGGHEQYF TGTGCCAGCAGTTCCTCCGGACTAGCGGGAGGACACGAGCAGTACTTC NA TRBV12-3/TRBV12-4 TRBD2 TRBJ2-7
CASSHIRSGANVLTF TGTGCCAGCAGCCATATCAGGTCTGGGGCCAACGTCCTGACTTTC few TRBV4-2 NA TRBJ2-6
CASSNTGGANVLTF TGTGCCAGCAGTAATACTGGGGGGGCCAACGTCCTGACTTTC few TRBV6-5 NA TRBJ2-6
CSARDSGTRNTDTQYF TGCAGTGCTAGAGATAGCGGGACACGAAACACAGATACGCAGTATTTT NA TRBV20-1 TRBD2 TRBJ2-3